The 5 T cell receptor beta chains below all came from one sample that was sequenced in a study of graft-versus-host responses after intestinal transplantation. Produced via immunoSEQ multiplex PCR; TCRdb's table is partial and in-frame only. The profile shows 90,000 to 150,000 clones, approximately 92% of them singletons. No antigen has been assigned to these receptors. This specimen was unstimulated CD4+ T cells sorted from spleen or lymph node cells, taken before intestinal transplant. The source of these receptors is a human donor who received an intestinal transplant.

V is TRBV6-6 and J is TRBJ2-7; 8 nucleotides match TRBD2. The CDR3 is made up of 14 amino acids. The trim removed 2 bases at V and 3 bases at J, leaving 3 bases unmatched. Germline CDR1 and CDR2: MNHNY and SVGAGI (reference sequence). The chain's CDR3 is CASSYGGTSYEQYF. The CDR3 DNA is TGTGCCAGCAGTTACGGCGGGACTAGCTACGAGCAGTACTTC.

The chain recombines TRBV9 with TRBJ2-2, with no clear D. V was cut by 0 bases and J by 2 bases, with 11 bases left in between. This CDR3 contains 16 residues. In germline, CDR1 is SGDLS, CDR2 YYNGEE. The CDR3 protein is CASSVEPPPNTGELFF. DNA for the CDR3: TGTGCCAGCAGCGTAGAACCTCCTCCTAACACCGGGGAGCTGTTTTTT.

This clone was detected only once. The V and J genes are TRBV6-5 and TRBJ2-7; D is perhaps TRBD2 (6 bases). The CDR3 totals 13 residues. With 5 bases removed from V and 7 bases from J, the gap between germline ends came to 15 bases. The germline gives CDR1 MNHEY, CDR2 SVGAGI. The CDR3 DNA is TGTGCCAGCAGTGAAGCGCCAGGGAGGGAGCAGTACTTC. The encoded protein is CASSEAPGREQYF.

J is TRBJ1-2 and V is TRBV25-1; 10 bases match TRBD1. Trimming at V came to 8 bases and at J to 4 bases, leaving 13 bases not matched to a gene. The germline CDR1 and CDR2 sequences are MGHDK and SYGVNS. This CDR3 has 16 amino acids. For the CDR3, the DNA is TGTGCCAGCCGCTCGGGGAGGACAGGGGGTGGCTATGGCTACACCTTC. It specifies CASRSGRTGGGYGYTF.

The chain employs TRBV21-1 and TRBJ2-7. TRBV21-1 is reported as a pseudogene. This CDR3 has 16 residues. CDR3 nucleotides: TGTGCCAGCAGCCCGAAGCGCGGCCATCAGGACTACGAGCAGTACTTC. As protein: CASSPKRGHQDYEQYF.